This T cell receptor beta chain was recorded in a study of cytomegalovirus exposure and HLA in healthy donors. Broader study findings: In a later analysis, at a false discovery rate of 0.05, 16,951 TCR beta sequences matched HLA alleles. A later analysis reported that several of the most significant clusters appeared to be linked to common viral pathogens, among them Epstein-Barr virus. Usually a TCR sequence was rare, but some public TCRs were found in many donors.

In the PCR, 60 Vbeta and 13 Jbeta primers were used. Produced via immunoSEQ multiplex PCR; TCRdb's table is partial and in-frame only. The top ten hold around 3.6% of the sample, which has approximately 32,000 clones, roughly 88% seen once. The J segment lost 4 bases and the V segment lost 0 bases, leaving 5 bases of the junction unmatched. This CDR3 spans 16 amino acids. Germline V gives CDR1 LGHNA, CDR2 YNFKEQ. To note about this clone: The antigen is unknown.

Sequencing input: PBMCs. This sequence was found in a woman in her late teens or twenties in good health and CMV-seronegative. The chain carries TRBV4-2 and TRBJ2-1; 8 bases line up with TRBD2. CDR3 region: CASSQDRGGGYNEQFF. CDR3 in DNA: TGTGCCAGCAGCCAAGATCGGGGGGGTGGTTACAATGAGCAGTTCTTC.